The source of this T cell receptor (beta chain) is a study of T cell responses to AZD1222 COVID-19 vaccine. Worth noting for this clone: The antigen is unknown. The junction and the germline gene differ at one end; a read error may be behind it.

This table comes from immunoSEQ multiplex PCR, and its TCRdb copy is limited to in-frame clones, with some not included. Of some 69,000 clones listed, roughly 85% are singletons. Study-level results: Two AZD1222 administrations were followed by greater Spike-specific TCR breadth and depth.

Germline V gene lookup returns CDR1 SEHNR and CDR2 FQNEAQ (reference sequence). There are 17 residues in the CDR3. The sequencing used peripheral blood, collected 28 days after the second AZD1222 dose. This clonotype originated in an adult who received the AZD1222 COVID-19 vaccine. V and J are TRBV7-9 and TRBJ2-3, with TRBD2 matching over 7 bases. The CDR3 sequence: CASSLAFGLVGTDTQYF. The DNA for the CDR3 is TGTGCCAGCAGTTTAGCCTTCGGACTAGTTGGCACAGATACGCAGTATTTT.